The present T cell receptor beta chain was sequenced within a study of yellow fever vaccine responses in identical twins. Notes on the study in general: The authors reported partly convergent, partly personalized vaccine responses in identical twins.

Worth noting for this clonotype: Its antigen is as yet unknown.

Trimming shortened V by 0 bases and J by 4 bases, and 13 bases separated the two germline ends. Germline V CDR1 and CDR2: SGHRS, YFSETQ. This CDR3 has 15 residues. TCRdb called the RT-PCR reads again in MiXCR, with one record for every CDR3 protein. This sample has approximately 13,000 distinct CDR3 sequences, with roughly 83% found just once. The sequencing here drew on T cells from blood (PBMCs), unsorted or a sorted subset (not recorded which), taken before or after yellow fever vaccination (not recorded which). The chain links TRBV5-1 to TRBJ1-1, with D tentatively TRBD1 (5 bases). This TCR was sampled from a woman aged 18-29 years who received the yellow fever vaccine. The CDR3: CASSLDFSRGTEAFF. CDR3 in DNA: TGCGCCAGCAGCTTGGATTTTTCAAGGGGCACTGAAGCTTTCTTT. Together with reference TRBV5-1 and TRBJ1-1, the CDR3 gives the full variable domain: KAGVTQTPRYLIKTRGQQVTLSCSPISGHRSVSWYQQTPGQGLQFLFEYFSETQRNKGNFPGRFSGRQFSNSRSEMNVSTLELGDSALYLCASSLDFSRGTEAFFGQGTRLTVV.